These 25 T cell receptor beta chains originate from one sample sequenced in a study of blood T cell repertoires in COVID-19. The method was immunoSEQ multiplex PCR; TCRdb's version includes in-frame clones alone and lacks a portion of them. Here the sample spans roughly 80,000 clones, roughly nine tenths being singletons. Source material: peripheral blood. Every receptor here comes from a woman in her sixties or seventies with acute or convalescent COVID-19.

V is TRBV19 and J is TRBJ1-5; 9 bases agree with TRBD1. Germline CDR1 LNHDA, CDR2 SQIVND (reference sequence). This CDR3 is built from 16 residues. The J segment lost 4 bases and the V segment lost 5 bases, leaving 9 bases of the junction unmatched. The CDR3 reads CASSPGTGLGNQPQHF. CDR3 sequence (DNA): TGTGCCAGTAGTCCCGGGACAGGGCTCGGTAATCAGCCCCAGCATTTT.

The chain uses TRBV19 and TRBJ1-5; possibly TRBD1 for D (5 bases). Trimming left V 0 bases short and J 0 bases short, with 9 bases between. CDR1 and CDR2 (germline): LNHDA, SQIVND (reference sequence). The CDR3 length is 16 residues. The CDR3 is CASSIEGGDSNQPQHF. CDR3 nucleotides: TGTGCCAGTAGTATAGAGGGGGGAGATAGCAATCAGCCCCAGCATTTT.

The chain uses TRBV9 and TRBJ1-6; D is possibly TRBD1 (6 bases). The V gene's germline CDR1 is SGDLS and CDR2 YYNGEE. V was pared by 0 bases and J by 7 bases, with 8 bases between. The CDR3 covers 14 residues. The CDR3 loop is CASSVAGENSPLHF. The CDR3 DNA is TGTGCCAGCAGCGTAGCAGGGGAAAATTCACCCCTCCACTTT.

V and J are TRBV4-1 and TRBJ2-5; 9 bases match TRBD2. Trimming took 0 bases from V and 5 from J; bases not matched to a gene: 7. Germline CDR1 reads MGHRA; CDR2 reads YSYEKL. The length of the CDR3 is 16 residues. CDR3 loop: CASSQEFSGGDETQYF. CDR3 in DNA: TGCGCCAGCAGCCAAGAGTTTAGCGGGGGCGATGAGACCCAGTACTTC.

The J gene is TRBJ2-5, the V gene TRBV28, with 9 positions matching TRBD1. V gave up 5 bases and J gave up 4 bases; unmatched junction bases: 11. Germline CDR1 and CDR2: MDHEN and SYDVKM. This CDR3 region has 16 residues. The CDR3 reads CASSMTGTGRRETQYF. The CDR3, as DNA: TGTGCCAGCAGTATGACTGGGACAGGGAGGCGAGAGACCCAGTACTTC.

The chain is built from TRBV28 and TRBJ1-5; D remains ambiguous. V lost 7 bases and J 2 bases, leaving 18 bases between the germline ends. This CDR3 region has 16 residues. Looked up from germline, CDR1 is MDHEN and CDR2 is SYDVKM. CDR3 residues: CASTLVGRKGNQPQHF. DNA of the CDR3: TGTGCCAGCACCTTGGTCGGCAGGAAAGGCAATCAGCCCCAGCATTTT.

This clone was seen just once. This sequence joins TRBV27 and TRBJ1-1, with D possibly matching TRBD1 (5 bases). V lost 4 bases to trimming and J lost 1 base, with 16 bases between them. The CDR3 covers 16 residues. Germline CDR1 and CDR2: MNHEY and SMNVEV (reference sequence). The CDR3, as DNA: TGTGCCAGCAGTTCCGACAGAAGTCAAGGGAACACTGAAGCTTTCTTT. It specifies CASSSDRSQGNTEAFF.

This sequence joins TRBV10-3 and TRBJ1-6; 7 nucleotides match TRBD1. CDR3 length: 16 residues. Losses at the gene ends were 2 bases for V and 6 bases for J; bases not matched to a gene: 7. CDR1 is ENHRY and CDR2 is SYGVKD in the germline V gene. The CDR3 DNA sequence: TGTGCCATCAGTGAGGGCCGACAGGGACCTAATTCACCCCTCCACTTT. This sequence encodes CAISEGRQGPNSPLHF.

This chain joins TRBV27 and TRBJ1-6; 9 bases line up with TRBD1. The germline CDR1 and CDR2 sequences are MNHEY and SMNVEV (reference sequence). V was clipped by 1 base and J by 6 bases; unmatched bases: 10. The CDR3 has 18 amino acids. For the CDR3, the DNA is TGTGCCAGCAGTTTATTACCCCCTGGACAGGGGCTTAATTCACCCCTCCACTTT. The encoded protein is CASSLLPPGQGLNSPLHF.

The rearrangement links TRBV7-9 to TRBJ2-7, with D possibly TRBD1 on 6 matching bases. The CDR3 runs to 16 residues. V was pared by 6 bases and J by 0 bases, with 18 bases between. The V gene's germline CDR1 is SEHNR and CDR2 FQNEAQ (reference sequence). The CDR3 nucleotides are TGTGCCAGCAGTCCAGAGGTTACAGGGCTCTCCTACGAGCAGTACTTC. It codes for CASSPEVTGLSYEQYF.

The V gene is TRBV27, the J gene TRBJ1-5; 10 nucleotides agree with TRBD1. The junction had 6 bases not matched to a gene; V was cut back by 8 bases and J by 2 bases. There are 15 residues in the CDR3. Per the germline V gene, CDR1 is MNHEY and CDR2 is SMNVEV (reference sequence). The CDR3 sequence is CASGEGTGGNQPQHF. The DNA of the CDR3 is TGTGCCAGCGGAGAGGGGACAGGGGGCAATCAGCCCCAGCATTTT.

This chain uses TRBV19 with TRBJ2-3; D is uncertain. The CDR3 has 15 amino acids. Germline V gives CDR1 LNHDA, CDR2 SQIVND (reference sequence). The V and J ends lost 1 base and 2 bases respectively, with 10 bases between them. For the CDR3, the DNA is TGTGCCAGTAGTATAGCGCCAGGCCACACAGATACGCAGTATTTT. This gives the protein CASSIAPGHTDTQYF.

The chain couples TRBV27 to TRBJ1-4, with a weak D call TRBD1 (6 bases). This CDR3 contains 16 residues. V gave up 5 bases and J gave up 4 bases, with 17 bases separating them. From germline, CDR1 is MNHEY and CDR2 SMNVEV (reference sequence). The DNA for the CDR3 is TGTGCCAGCAGTCGCATCATCAGGGGCCATAATGAAAAACTGTTTTTT. Translated, it gives CASSRIIRGHNEKLFF.

The chain joins TRBV2 to TRBJ1-2; D is perhaps TRBD1 (5 bases). Trimming removed 4 bases from V and 5 bases from J, with 17 bases in between. The V gene's germline CDR1 is SNHLY and CDR2 FYNNEI. The CDR3 contains 15 residues. The CDR3 loop is CASSVTGAAGYGYTF. The CDR3 nucleotides are TGTGCCAGCAGTGTGACCGGGGCCGCGGGGTATGGCTACACCTTC.

V and J are TRBV5-6 and TRBJ2-7; TRBD1 might be the D (6 bases). The ends were cut back, 0 bases at V and 4 bases at J, with 8 bases in the middle. The CDR3 totals 13 residues. Germline values: CDR1 SGHDT, CDR2 YYEEEE. Written as DNA, the CDR3 is TGTGCCAGCAGCTTGGAGACAGGTTACGAGCAGTACTTC. Translation gives CASSLETGYEQYF.

This sequence joins TRBV18 and TRBJ1-2; D unresolved. V was clipped by 5 bases and J by 8 bases, with 9 bases between them. The CDR3 contains 11 residues. CDR1 KGHSH and CDR2 LQKENI come from the germline V gene. The CDR3 nucleotides are TGTGCCAGCTCAAACACCGCAGGCTACACCTTC. It yields the protein CASSNTAGYTF. The variable domain in full, with the rest retrieved from reference TRBV18 and TRBJ1-2, is NAGVMQNPRHLVRRRGQEARLRCSPMKGHSHVYWYRQLPEEGLKFMVYLQKENIIDESGMPKERFSAEFPKEGPSILRIQQVVRGDSAAYFCASSNTAGYTFGSGTRLTVV.

The rearrangement joins TRBV5-5 to TRBJ2-2, with a weak D call TRBD2 (5 bases). The V gene lost 0 bases and the J gene lost 0 bases, with 12 bases spanning the gap. Per the germline V gene, CDR1 is SGHKS and CDR2 is YYEKEE (reference sequence). The CDR3 length is 17 residues. CDR3 DNA sequence: TGTGCCAGCAGCTTGGAGTTGCGGCGGGCGAACACCGGGGAGCTGTTTTTT. Protein product: CASSLELRRANTGELFF.

In its sample, this clone was seen once. The chain couples TRBV2 to TRBJ1-3; D is undetermined. CDR3 length: 15 amino acids. The V gene's germline CDR1 is SNHLY and CDR2 FYNNEI. V lost 8 bases, J lost 0 bases, and 14 bases lay in between. Here the CDR3 reads CASVVTGISGNTIYF. The CDR3 bases are TGTGCCAGCGTTGTAACGGGGATCTCTGGAAACACCATATATTTT.

The gene calls are TRBV6-1 and TRBJ2-7, with D possibly TRBD2 on 5 matching bases. Germline CDR1 and CDR2: MNHNS and SASEGT. The CDR3 extends over 15 amino acids. V lost 2 bases to trimming and J lost 1 base, with 12 bases between them. As DNA, the CDR3 is TGTGCCAGCAGTGAATTCGAGGGCCAATCCTACGAGCAGTACTTC. This translates into CASSEFEGQSYEQYF.

The chain couples TRBV6-2 or TRBV6-3 to TRBJ2-1; TRBD2 matches at 9 bases. The length of the CDR3 is 15 residues. Looked up from germline, CDR1 is MNHEY and CDR2 is SVGEGT. The V and J ends lost 4 bases and 2 bases, in that order; junction bases with no gene match: 3. The CDR3, as DNA: TGTGCCAGCAGTTTAGCGGGAGCAGCCTACAATGAGCAGTTCTTC. Translation: CASSLAGAAYNEQFF.

This clone has only one observation. This rearrangement joins TRBV18 to TRBJ1-1; D not certain. The CDR3 is made up of 13 amino acids. The germline CDR1 and CDR2 sequences are KGHSH and LQKENI. Trimming pared 3 bases from V and 6 bases from J, leaving 11 bases between. The CDR3 DNA follows: TGTGCCAGCTCACCTTTTGCAGGCCCTGAAGCTTTCTTT. Its translation is CASSPFAGPEAFF.

The chain combines TRBV6-1 with TRBJ1-1; TRBD1 is a possible D gene (6 bases). Trimming shortened V by 5 bases and J by 8 bases, and 18 bases separated the two germline ends. Germline values: CDR1 MNHNS, CDR2 SASEGT. The CDR3 extends over 14 amino acids. DNA of the CDR3: TGTGCCAGCAGTCAAAAGGGCCTGAGGGGGGAAGCTTTCTTT. The encoded protein is CASSQKGLRGEAFF.

The chain joins TRBV5-1 to TRBJ2-1; 14 bases align to TRBD2. CDR1 SGHRS and CDR2 YFSETQ come from the germline V gene. The CDR3 covers 18 residues. V was clipped by 1 base and J by 5 bases; unmatched bases: 8. In DNA, the CDR3 is TGCGCCAGCAGCTTGCGACTAGCGGGAGGGCCTGGAAACAATGAGCAGTTCTTC. Translated: CASSLRLAGGPGNNEQFF.

This clone was seen only once. The chain couples TRBV20-1 to TRBJ2-5; D remains unclear. The CDR3 is 10 residues long. Trimming pared 4 bases from V and 5 bases from J, leaving 5 bases between. Germline assignment: CDR1 DFQATT and CDR2 SNEGSKA (reference sequence). In DNA form, the CDR3 reads TGCAGTGCTATCCGTGAGACCCAGTACTTC. Translation: CSAIRETQYF.

In its sample, this clone was seen once. The J gene is TRBJ2-1, the V gene TRBV2; D perhaps matches TRBD1 (6 bases). V dropped 1 base and J dropped 3 bases, with 10 bases sitting between them. CDR1 is SNHLY and CDR2 is FYNNEI in the germline V gene. This CDR3 is built from 15 residues. The CDR3 protein is CASSEVGGIYNEQFF. CDR3 nucleotides: TGTGCCAGCAGTGAAGTAGGGGGAATCTACAATGAGCAGTTCTTC.